The 3 T cell receptor beta chains below come from one sample, sequenced in a study of blood T cell repertoires in COVID-19. Repertoires were generated with immunoSEQ multiplex PCR, while TCRdb's copy carries only in-frame clones and drops some. The table lists approximately 150,000 clones, roughly 80% of them singletons. Source material: peripheral blood. The receptors here all came from a human donor in a cohort sampled during active COVID-19.

V gene TRBV11-1 combines with J gene TRBJ2-4; D is perhaps TRBD1 (5 bases). This CDR3 has 14 residues. V shed 2 bases and J shed 6 bases, with 11 bases lying between them. Germline V gives CDR1 SGHAT, CDR2 FQDESV (reference sequence). The CDR3, as DNA: TGTGCCAGCAGCTTACAGGGAAGCCCAAACATTCAGTACTTC. The encoded protein is CASSLQGSPNIQYF.

This chain links TRBV29-1 with TRBJ2-1, with 15 bases lining up with TRBD2. V lost 6 bases, J lost 10 bases, and 16 bases stayed unmatched. This CDR3 contains 17 residues. The germline CDR1 and CDR2 sequences are SQVTM and ANQGSEA. The CDR3 region has the DNA TGCAGCGTACAAACACGGGGACTAGCGGGAGGTAGCGTGGAGCAGTTCTTC. Encoded protein: CSVQTRGLAGGSVEQFF.

The chain carries TRBV11-2 and TRBJ1-3; unclear D gene. CDR1 and CDR2 (germline): SGHAT, FQNNGV. The CDR3 is made up of 17 amino acids. Trimming cost V 0 bases and J 5 bases, with 17 bases left between them. CDR3 in amino acids: CASSLDRAAGGRNTIYF. As DNA, the CDR3 is TGTGCCAGCAGCTTAGATCGGGCAGCGGGCGGGAGAAACACCATATATTTT.